This TCR beta chain was sequenced in a study of blood T cell repertoires in COVID-19. Study at large: Sites across the United States, Italy and Spain contributed samples from acute and convalescent COVID-19. Sample material is recorded as cDNA or gDNA derived from T cells, B-cell-depleted T cells, or PBMCs.

The CDR3 spans 15 residues. The germline CDR1 and CDR2 sequences are MNHEY and SVGAGI. V lost 9 bases to trimming and J lost 6 bases, with 18 bases between them. Original analysis: Reference gene primer amplification in the assay estimated nucleated cell counts. The method was immunoSEQ multiplex PCR; TCRdb's version includes in-frame clones alone and lacks a portion of them. V and J calls and clone size are given by that table; D and trimming were obtained from the DNA. This table has under 200,000 clones, 82% appearing once. The origin of this receptor is a woman aged 25 to 39 with acute or convalescent COVID-19. Sequencing was carried out using peripheral blood. The rearrangement uses TRBV6-5 and TRBJ1-6, with a possible D match to TRBD1 (5 bases). This chain's CDR3 is CASGLRDSRNSPLHF. CDR3 DNA: TGTGCCAGTGGACTCCGGGACTCGCGTAATTCACCCCTCCACTTT.